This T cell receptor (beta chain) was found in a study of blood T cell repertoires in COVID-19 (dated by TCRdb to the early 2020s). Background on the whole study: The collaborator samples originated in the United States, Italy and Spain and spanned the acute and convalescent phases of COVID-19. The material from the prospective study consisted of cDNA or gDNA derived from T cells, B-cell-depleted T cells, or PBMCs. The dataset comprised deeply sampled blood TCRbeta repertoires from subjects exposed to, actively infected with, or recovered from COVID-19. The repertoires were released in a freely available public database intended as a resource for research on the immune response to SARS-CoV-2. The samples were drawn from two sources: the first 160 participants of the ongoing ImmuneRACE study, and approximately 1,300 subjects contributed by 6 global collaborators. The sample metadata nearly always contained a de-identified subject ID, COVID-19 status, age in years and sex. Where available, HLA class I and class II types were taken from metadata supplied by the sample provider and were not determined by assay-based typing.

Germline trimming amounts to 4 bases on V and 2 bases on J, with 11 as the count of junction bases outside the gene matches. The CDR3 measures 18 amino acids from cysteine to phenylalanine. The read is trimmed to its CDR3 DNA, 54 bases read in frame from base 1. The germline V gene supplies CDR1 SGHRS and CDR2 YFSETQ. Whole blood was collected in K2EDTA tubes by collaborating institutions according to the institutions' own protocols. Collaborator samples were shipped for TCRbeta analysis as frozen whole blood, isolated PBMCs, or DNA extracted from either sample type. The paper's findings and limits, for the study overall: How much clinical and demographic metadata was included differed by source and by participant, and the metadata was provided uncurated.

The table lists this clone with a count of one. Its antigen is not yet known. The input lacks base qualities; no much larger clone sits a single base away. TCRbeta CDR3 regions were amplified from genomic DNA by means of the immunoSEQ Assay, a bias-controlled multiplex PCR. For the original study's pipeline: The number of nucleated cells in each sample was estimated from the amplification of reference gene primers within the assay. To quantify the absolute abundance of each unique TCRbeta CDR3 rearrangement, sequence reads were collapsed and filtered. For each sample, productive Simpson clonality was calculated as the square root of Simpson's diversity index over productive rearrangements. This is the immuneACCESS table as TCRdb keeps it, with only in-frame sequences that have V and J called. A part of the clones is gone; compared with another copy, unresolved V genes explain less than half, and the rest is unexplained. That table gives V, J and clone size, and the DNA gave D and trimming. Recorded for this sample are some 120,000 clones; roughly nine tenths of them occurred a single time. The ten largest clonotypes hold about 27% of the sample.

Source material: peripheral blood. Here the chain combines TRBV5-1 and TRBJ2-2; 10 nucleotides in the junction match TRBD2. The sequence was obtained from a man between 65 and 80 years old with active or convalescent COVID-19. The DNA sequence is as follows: TGCGCCAGCAGCCCCAGCCCTAGCGGGAGAAGCAACACCGGGGAGCTGTTTTTT. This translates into CASSPSPSGRSNTGELFF.